These 16 T cell receptor beta chains originate from one sample sequenced in a study of T cell repertoires in cytomegalovirus infection. What these receptors recognize is not known. TCRdb fed the reads into MiXCR, producing one record per CDR3 protein. Altogether hundreds of thousands of distinct CDR3 sequences are present, approximately 30% being singletons, with the ten largest covering 13%. This sample comprised cultured CD8+ T cells from PBMCs, obtained from culture after CMV antigen stimulation. The receptors derive from a human donor in good health (CMV status not recorded). Some clones in this sample may be carry-over from other donors' samples.

The chain carries TRBV19 and TRBJ2-1, with TRBD2 identical over 8 bases. The CDR3 extends over 15 amino acids. Germline values: CDR1 LNHDA, CDR2 SQIVND (reference sequence). J gave up 2 bases and V 3 bases, and 3 bases lay outside the gene matches. CDR3 nucleotides: TGTGCCAGTAGTATGCGCGGGGGGACCTACAATGAGCAGTTCTTC. Translated: CASSMRGGTYNEQFF.

This clonotype was detected only a few times. V usage is TRBV6-4 and J usage is TRBJ2-1, with unresolved D. CDR3 length: 14 residues. Deletions cut 2 bases from V and 4 bases from J, with 9 bases between. CDR1 and CDR2 from the germline V gene are MRHNA and SNTAGT. The CDR3 DNA sequence: TGTGCCAGCAGTGACCCTACTTCGTACAATGAGCAGTTCTTC. Its translation: CASSDPTSYNEQFF.

J is TRBJ2-3 and V is TRBV11-3; 8 bases match TRBD2. This CDR3 spans 15 amino acids. The V segment lost 3 bases and the J segment 2 bases; nucleotides outside the gene matches: 4. Germline CDR1 SGHNT, CDR2 YENEEA. CDR3 amino acids: CASSLDGGVTDTQYF. In nucleotides, the CDR3 is TGTGCCAGCAGCTTGGACGGGGGGGTCACAGATACGCAGTATTTT.

The V call is TRBV24-1, the J call TRBJ2-5; D gene ambiguous. Germline CDR1 and CDR2: KGHDR and SFDVKD. The ends were cut back, 4 bases at V and 3 bases at J, with 11 bases in the middle. The CDR3 sequence is 14 residues long. The DNA for the CDR3 is TGTGCCACCAGTGACCCCCGGACGGAAGAGACCCAGTACTTC. Its protein is CATSDPRTEETQYF.

A note on this clonotype: This likely comes from a read error, as the CDR3 has no conserved phenylalanine or tryptophan at its end. This chain links TRBV6-2 or TRBV6-3 with TRBJ2-3; 10 bases match TRBD2. Unmatched junction bases numbered 11, after V lost 0 bases and J lost 5 bases. This CDR3 region has 18 residues. Per the germline V gene, CDR1 is MNHEY and CDR2 is SVGEGT. CDR3 residues: CASSYSSRRRLAGDTQYS. The CDR3 region has the DNA TGTGCCAGCAGTTACTCGAGTCGGCGGCGACTAGCGGGAGATACGCAGTATTCT.

This clonotype was found a few times. The chain links TRBV29-1 to TRBJ1-1; D ambiguous. The CDR3 contains 11 residues. The germline V and J ends were trimmed by 0 bases and 9 bases, with 8 bases remaining between them. Germline values: CDR1 SQVTM, CDR2 ANQGSEA. CDR3: CSVEDLTKAFF. CDR3 bases: TGCAGCGTTGAAGACCTGACCAAAGCTTTCTTT. Combining the CDR3 with reference TRBV29-1 and TRBJ1-1 gives the whole variable domain SAVISQKPSRDICQRGTSLTIQCQVDSQVTMMFWYRQQPGQSLTLIATANQGSEATYESGFVIDKFPISRPNLTFSTLTVSNMSPEDSSIYLCSVEDLTKAFFGQGTRLTVV.

This chain uses TRBV27 with TRBJ2-3; TRBD2 agrees at 14 bases. The V gene end was trimmed by 3 bases and the J gene end by 1 base; junction bases not matched to a gene: 3. CDR1 and CDR2 from the germline V gene are MNHEY and SMNVEV (reference sequence). The CDR3 is made up of 17 amino acids. CDR3 sequence: CASSFQGLAGGTDTQYF. In DNA form, the CDR3 reads TGTGCCAGCAGTTTCCAGGGACTAGCGGGGGGCACAGATACGCAGTATTTT.

DNA for the CDR3: TGTGCCAGCAGCGTCAGACAGGGGGCAGTTTACGAGCAGTACTTC. Its protein product is CASSVRQGAVYEQYF. The chain is built from TRBV11-2 and TRBJ2-7; 10 bases map to TRBD1. Germline CDR1 and CDR2: SGHAT and FQNNGV. The V segment lost 5 bases and the J segment 4 bases; nucleotides outside the gene matches: 8. This CDR3 contains 15 residues.

The chain carries TRBV5-4 and TRBJ2-3, with D hard to call. Trimming removed 4 bases at V and 4 bases at J, with 10 bases between. The germline V gene has CDR1 SGHNT and CDR2 YYREEE (reference sequence). The CDR3 spans 13 residues. The CDR3 coding sequence is TGTGCCAGCAGCCCCCCCCAGCCAGATACGCAGTATTTT. It specifies CASSPPQPDTQYF.

The table lists this clonotype with many counts. The chain links TRBV7-2 to TRBJ1-2, with D tentatively TRBD1 (5 bases). Germline V lookup: CDR1 SGHTA, CDR2 FQGNSA. There are 16 residues in the CDR3. Trimming cost V 5 bases and J 1 base, with 17 bases left between them. CDR3 sequence (DNA): TGTGCCAGCAGCCTGGGAGGGGCCGTACGTAACTATGGCTACACCTTC. Protein product: CASSLGGAVRNYGYTF.

The rearrangement uses TRBV10-3 and TRBJ2-1; D may be TRBD1 (6 bases). Trimming left V 6 bases short and J 0 bases short, with 12 bases between. The CDR3 extends over 15 amino acids. Looked up from germline, CDR1 is ENHRY and CDR2 is SYGVKD. The CDR3 bases are TGTGCCATCAGCAGGGACACGAGCTCCTACAATGAGCAGTTCTTC. Residues: CAISRDTSSYNEQFF.

The CDR3 here is CASSQLTNGYTF. In DNA form, the CDR3 reads TGTGCCAGCAGCCAACTAACGAATGGCTACACCTTC. This sequence joins TRBV9 and TRBJ1-2; D call uncertain. The CDR3 is 12 amino acids. V dropped 4 bases and J dropped 6 bases, with 10 bases sitting between them. Germline lookup yields CDR1 SGDLS and CDR2 YYNGEE.

The CDR3 sequence: CSASPWTGGIYEQYF. The CDR3 region has the DNA TGCAGTGCTAGCCCCTGGACAGGGGGAATCTACGAGCAGTACTTC. V and J are TRBV20-1 and TRBJ2-7; 10 bases agree with TRBD1. From germline, CDR1 is DFQATT and CDR2 SNEGSKA (reference sequence). The V gene end was trimmed by 3 bases and the J gene end by 3 bases; junction bases not matched to a gene: 8. This CDR3 has 15 amino acids.

This clonotype was detected only once. V is TRBV27 and J is TRBJ2-5; 7 bases map to TRBD2. Looked up from germline, CDR1 is MNHEY and CDR2 is SMNVEV (reference sequence). Trimming at V came to 7 bases and at J to 9 bases, leaving 11 bases not matched to a gene. The CDR3 has 13 amino acids. CDR3 nucleotide sequence: TGTGCCAGCACGTGGGGGGGAAGGCAGCCCCAGTACTTC. As protein: CASTWGGRQPQYF.

This chain connects TRBV24-1 to TRBJ1-4; 7 bases line up with TRBD1. In germline, CDR1 is KGHDR, CDR2 SFDVKD. The CDR3 runs to 15 residues. Trimming cost V 4 bases and J 6 bases; bases outside gene matches: 7. The CDR3 sequence: CATSDRDSPDEKLFF. The CDR3, as DNA: TGTGCCACCAGTGACCGGGACAGCCCCGATGAAAAACTGTTTTTT.

V usage is TRBV4-1 and J usage is TRBJ1-1; no clear D. The V end was cut by 1 base, the J end by 7 bases, with 7 bases between. CDR1 MGHRA and CDR2 YSYEKL come from the germline V gene. This CDR3 comprises 12 residues. CDR3 in DNA: TGCGCCAGCAGCCAAGGGAGGTATGAAGCTTTCTTT. It is translated as CASSQGRYEAFF.